Sequencing of this T cell receptor (beta chain) was carried out in a study of T cells in Graves' hyperthyroidism and ophthalmopathy. Regarding the study as a whole: For ophthalmopathy, model prediction preceded onset by a median around 7 months. Blood also contained most expanded thyroid clonotypes above 0.001.

It was RNA transcripts that yielded the amplified TCR beta CDR3 regions. The primer set for the first-round RT-PCR of the TCR CDR3 was HTBI. MiXCR, run by TCRdb on the multiplex PCR reads, gives a single entry per CDR3 protein. Among some 550,000 distinct CDR3 sequences listed, more than 15% were seen once. This clonotype was observed many times. Antigen unknown. A Clinical Activity Score of at least 3, a NOSPECS grade of at least 4 and a duration under 3 months were recorded in the ophthalmopathy patients. In making diagnoses, clinical symptoms, serum thyroxine and TRAb, thyroid ultrasound and orbital computed tomography were all used. Germline V gene lookup returns CDR1 MNHEY and CDR2 SVGAGI. The CDR3 extends over 14 amino acids. Germline trimming cut 2 bases from V and 5 bases from J; bases unmatched to any gene: 2.

Sequences were obtained from blood. This rearrangement joins TRBV6-5 to TRBJ2-2; 7 bases are a match to TRBD2. This sequence originates from a woman between 35 and 50 years old with Graves' ophthalmopathy. The CDR3 DNA reads TGTGCCAGCAGTTACGGGGGGGAGACCGGGGAGCTGTTTTTT. Amino acid sequence: CASSYGGETGELFF.